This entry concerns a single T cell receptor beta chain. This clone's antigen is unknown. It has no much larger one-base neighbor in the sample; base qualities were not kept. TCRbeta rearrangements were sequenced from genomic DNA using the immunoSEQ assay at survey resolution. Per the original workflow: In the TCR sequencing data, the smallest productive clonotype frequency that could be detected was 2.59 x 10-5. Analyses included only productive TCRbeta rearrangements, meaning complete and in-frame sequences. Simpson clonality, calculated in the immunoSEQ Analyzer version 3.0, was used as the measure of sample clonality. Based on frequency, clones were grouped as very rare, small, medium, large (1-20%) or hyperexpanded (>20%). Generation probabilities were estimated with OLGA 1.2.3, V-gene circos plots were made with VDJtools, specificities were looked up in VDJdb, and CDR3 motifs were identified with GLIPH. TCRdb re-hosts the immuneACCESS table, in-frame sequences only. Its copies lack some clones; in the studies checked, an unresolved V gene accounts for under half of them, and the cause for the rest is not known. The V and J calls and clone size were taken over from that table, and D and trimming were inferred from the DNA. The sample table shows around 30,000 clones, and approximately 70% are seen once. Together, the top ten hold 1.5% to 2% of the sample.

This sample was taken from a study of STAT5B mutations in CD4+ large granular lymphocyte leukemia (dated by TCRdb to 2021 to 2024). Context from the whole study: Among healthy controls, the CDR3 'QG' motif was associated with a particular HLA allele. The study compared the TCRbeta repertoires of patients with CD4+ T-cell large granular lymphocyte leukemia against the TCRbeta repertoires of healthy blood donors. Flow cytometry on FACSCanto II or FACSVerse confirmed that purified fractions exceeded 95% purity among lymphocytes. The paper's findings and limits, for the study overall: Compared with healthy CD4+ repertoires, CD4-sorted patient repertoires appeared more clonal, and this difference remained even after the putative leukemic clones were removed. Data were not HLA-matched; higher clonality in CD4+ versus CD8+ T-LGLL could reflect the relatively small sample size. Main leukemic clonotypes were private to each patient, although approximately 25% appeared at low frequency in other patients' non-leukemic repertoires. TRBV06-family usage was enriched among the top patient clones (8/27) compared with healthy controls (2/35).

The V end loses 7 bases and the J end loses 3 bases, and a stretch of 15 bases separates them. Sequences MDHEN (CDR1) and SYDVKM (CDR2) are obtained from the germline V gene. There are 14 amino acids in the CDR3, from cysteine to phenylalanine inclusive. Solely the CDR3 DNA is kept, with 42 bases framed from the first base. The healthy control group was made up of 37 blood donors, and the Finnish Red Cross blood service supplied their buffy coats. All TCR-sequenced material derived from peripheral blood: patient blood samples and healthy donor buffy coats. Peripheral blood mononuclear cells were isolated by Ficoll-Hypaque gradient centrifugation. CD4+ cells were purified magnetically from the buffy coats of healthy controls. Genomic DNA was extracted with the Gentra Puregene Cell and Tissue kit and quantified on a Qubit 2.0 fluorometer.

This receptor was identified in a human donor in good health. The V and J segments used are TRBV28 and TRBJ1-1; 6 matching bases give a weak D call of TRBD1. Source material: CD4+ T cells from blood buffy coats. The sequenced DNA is TGTGCCAGCACCCCATCTCGGACAGACACTGAAGCTTTCTTT. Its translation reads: CASTPSRTDTEAFF.